A selection of T cell receptor beta chains follows, all from one sample in a study of post-analysis software for immune sequencing data. TCRdb analysed the PCR reads with MiXCR anew, one entry per CDR3 protein. The table shows some 500,000 distinct CDR3 sequences, with over 35% occurring only once. Input material: blood. Receptor source: a girl aged 10 to 17 with multiple sclerosis. Each CDR3 is given with its conserved first and last residue. Fields, in order: clone size, J gene, V gene, D gene, CDR3 protein, CDR3 DNA. The D gene is left open where the match is weak. Expanded clones get a size class; other rows say once, few or many, or leave the size out.

size: few; J: TRBJ2-3; V: TRBV5-5; D: .; CDR3: CASSLEWGADTQYF; DNA: TGTGCCAGCAGCTTGGAATGGGGCGCAGATACGCAGTATTTT
size: once; J: TRBJ1-4; V: TRBV20-1; D: .; CDR3: CSAAVDEKLFF; DNA: TGCAGTGCTGCTGTGGATGAAAAACTGTTTTTT
size: .; J: TRBJ1-2; V: TRBV4-1; D: TRBD1; CDR3: CASSQRAWDRGNYGYTF; DNA: TGCGCCAGCAGCCAACGAGCCTGGGACAGGGGGAACTATGGCTACACCTTC
size: .; J: TRBJ2-5; V: TRBV20-1; D: .; CDR3: CSARDHVAVSQETQYF; DNA: TGCAGTGCTAGAGATCATGTTGCAGTAAGCCAAGAGACCCAGTACTTC
size: few; J: TRBJ2-7; V: TRBV15; D: .; CDR3: CATSRDTGFGSYEQYF; DNA: TGTGCCACCAGCAGAGATACGGGCTTTGGCTCCTACGAGCAGTACTTC
size: .; J: TRBJ2-5; V: TRBV7-2; D: .; CDR3: CASSSAFQETQYF; DNA: TGTGCCAGCAGCTCGGCCTTCCAAGAGACCCAGTACTTC
size: few; J: TRBJ2-5; V: TRBV12-3/TRBV12-4; D: .; CDR3: CASKLTEIQETQYF; DNA: TGTGCCAGCAAATTGACAGAGATACAAGAGACCCAGTACTTC
size: .; J: TRBJ2-1; V: TRBV6-2/TRBV6-3; D: TRBD2; CDR3: CASTRLAGDGEQFF; DNA: TGTGCCAGCACCCGGCTAGCGGGAGACGGTGAGCAGTTCTTC
size: .; J: TRBJ2-3; V: TRBV6-1; D: TRBD2; CDR3: CASSDRTSGAQYF; DNA: TGTGCCAGCAGTGACAGGACTAGCGGGGCGCAGTATTTT
size: few; J: TRBJ2-5; V: TRBV6-5; D: TRBD2; CDR3: CASSYGAGGPSETQYF; DNA: TGTGCCAGCAGTTACGGGGCGGGAGGGCCCTCAGAGACCCAGTACTTC
size: .; J: TRBJ1-5; V: TRBV6-4; D: .; CDR3: CASSDRRVGNQPQHF; DNA: TGTGCCAGCAGTGACCGGAGGGTGGGCAATCAGCCCCAGCATTTT
size: .; J: TRBJ2-7; V: TRBV20-1; D: .; CDR3: CSAEGQVGAHEQYF; DNA: TGCAGTGCTGAAGGACAAGTGGGGGCCCACGAGCAGTACTTC
size: .; J: TRBJ1-2; V: TRBV5-6; D: .; CDR3: CASSSRDKWRTF; DNA: TGTGCCAGCAGCTCCCGGGACAAGTGGCGCACCTTC
size: .; J: TRBJ2-1; V: TRBV11-2; D: TRBD1; CDR3: CASSLGQTGNEQFF; DNA: TGTGCCAGCAGCTTGGGACAGACCGGGAATGAGCAGTTCTTC
size: .; J: TRBJ1-1; V: TRBV7-8; D: TRBD1; CDR3: CASSFRDRVNTEAFF; DNA: TGTGCCAGCAGCTTCCGGGACAGGGTTAACACTGAAGCTTTCTTT
size: .; J: TRBJ2-7; V: TRBV5-1; D: .; CDR3: CASSLVATSYEQYF; DNA: TGCGCCAGCAGCTTGGTGGCCACTTCCTACGAGCAGTACTTC
size: .; J: TRBJ2-1; V: TRBV2; D: TRBD2; CDR3: CASTASGAHNEQFF; DNA: TGTGCCAGCACGGCTAGCGGGGCTCACAATGAGCAGTTCTTC
size: many; J: TRBJ2-3; V: TRBV5-6; D: .; CDR3: CASSPVGVSIRTDTQYF; DNA: TGTGCCAGCAGCCCCGTTGGAGTTTCGATCCGCACAGATACGCAGTATTTT
size: few; J: TRBJ1-5; V: TRBV12-3/TRBV12-4; D: .; CDR3: CASSAHQPQHF; DNA: TGTGCCAGCAGTGCGCATCAGCCCCAGCATTTT
size: .; J: TRBJ2-1; V: TRBV5-1; D: TRBD2; CDR3: CASSAEPGTSGRIKQFF; DNA: TGCGCCAGCAGCGCGGAGCCCGGGACTAGCGGGAGGATAAAGCAGTTCTTC
size: .; J: TRBJ2-3; V: TRBV20-1; D: TRBD2; CDR3: CSAREASGSPDTQYF; DNA: TGCAGTGCTAGAGAAGCTAGCGGGAGCCCAGATACGCAGTATTTT
size: .; J: TRBJ2-7; V: TRBV28; D: .; CDR3: CASGLTLDEQYF; DNA: TGTGCCAGCGGTCTCACACTAGACGAGCAGTACTTC
size: .; J: TRBJ2-5; V: TRBV19; D: .; CDR3: CASSRADEETQYF; DNA: TGTGCCAGTAGCCGGGCGGACGAAGAGACCCAGTACTTC
size: .; J: TRBJ1-1; V: TRBV4-1; D: .; CDR3: CASSQHQGNTETFF; DNA: TGCGCCAGCAGCCAGCATCAGGGGAACACTGAAACTTTCTTT
size: .; J: TRBJ1-6; V: TRBV20-1; D: .; CDR3: CSAREGGGHNSPLHF; DNA: TGCAGTGCTAGAGAAGGGGGAGGCCATAATTCACCCCTCCACTTT
size: .; J: TRBJ2-5; V: TRBV20-1; D: .; CDR3: CSGSLETQYF; DNA: TGCAGTGGATCTCTAGAGACCCAGTACTTC
size: few; J: TRBJ2-1; V: TRBV20-1; D: TRBD1; CDR3: CSASDRDHEQFF; DNA: TGCAGTGCCTCGGACAGGGACCATGAGCAGTTCTTC
size: .; J: TRBJ2-7; V: TRBV6-1; D: TRBD1; CDR3: CANSERGPDEQYF; DNA: TGTGCCAACAGTGAAAGGGGGCCGGACGAGCAGTACTTC
size: few; J: TRBJ2-5; V: TRBV5-6; D: .; CDR3: CASSSDRDQETQYF; DNA: TGTGCCAGCAGCTCGGACAGAGACCAAGAGACCCAGTACTTC
size: .; J: TRBJ2-1; V: TRBV30; D: .; CDR3: CAWRVTRFHLYNEQFF; DNA: TGTGCCTGGAGAGTGACTAGATTTCACCTATACAATGAGCAGTTCTTC
size: many; J: TRBJ2-7; V: TRBV29-1; D: TRBD1; CDR3: CSVPGTDFYEQYF; DNA: TGCAGCGTCCCCGGGACAGACTTCTACGAGCAGTACTTC
size: few; J: TRBJ2-1; V: TRBV20-1; D: .; CDR3: CSARFSGPYNEQFF; DNA: TGCAGTGCTAGATTTAGCGGACCCTACAATGAGCAGTTCTTC
size: few; J: TRBJ2-1; V: TRBV30; D: .; CDR3: CAWSGPETGAGQFF; DNA: TGTGCCTGGAGTGGCCCTGAGACGGGTGCGGGGCAGTTCTTC
size: .; J: TRBJ2-7; V: TRBV5-1; D: TRBD1; CDR3: CASSRRLLDRTGEQYF; DNA: TGCGCCAGCAGCCGTAGGCTATTGGACAGGACGGGCGAGCAGTACTTC
size: once; J: TRBJ2-7; V: TRBV9; D: .; CDR3: CASGPTTGKWNEQYF; DNA: TGTGCCAGCGGTCCAACAACAGGGAAATGGAACGAGCAGTACTTC
size: few; J: TRBJ2-5; V: TRBV7-2; D: TRBD2; CDR3: CASNLISLAGSETQYF; DNA: TGTGCCAGCAACCTTATATCCCTAGCGGGCTCGGAGACCCAGTACTTC
size: .; J: TRBJ2-5; V: TRBV6-2/TRBV6-3; D: TRBD2; CDR3: CASSYPPASGNEQYF; DNA: TGTGCCAGCAGTTACCCACCTGCTAGCGGCAATGAGCAGTACTTC
size: .; J: TRBJ1-2; V: TRBV4-1; D: .; CDR3: CASSQVESYGYTF; DNA: TGCGCCAGCAGCCAGGTGGAGAGCTATGGCTACACCTTC
size: .; J: TRBJ1-1; V: TRBV28; D: .; CDR3: CASSLEFQGNTEAFF; DNA: TGTGCCAGCAGTTTAGAGTTCCAAGGGAACACTGAAGCTTTCTTT
size: .; J: TRBJ2-1; V: TRBV20-1; D: .; CDR3: CSARGGSYNEQFF; DNA: TGCAGTGCTAGGGGTGGCTCCTACAATGAGCAGTTCTTC
size: .; J: TRBJ2-7; V: TRBV7-9; D: .; CDR3: CASSTRDRPYSYEQYF; DNA: TGTGCCAGCAGCACCCGAGACAGGCCCTACTCCTACGAGCAGTACTTC
size: .; J: TRBJ1-5; V: TRBV7-2; D: .; CDR3: CASSLDRVGNQPQHF; DNA: TGTGCCAGCAGCTTGGACCGGGTCGGAAATCAGCCCCAGCATTTT